Presented here are 14 T cell receptor beta chains from one specimen sequenced in a study of Graves' ophthalmopathy and Graves' hyperthyroidism (dated by TCRdb to 2016 to 2019). TCRdb names Illumina HiSeq 2000 as the instrument used. For repertoire sequencing, the TCR beta CDR3 regions were amplified from RNA transcripts. HTBI primers and the Qiagen OneStep RT-PCR kit were used in a first-round RT-PCR, which was followed by a second-round multiplex PCR, size selection and purification. Through fastp at Q25 and MiXCR, TCRdb rebuilt clones from the public reads, retaining in-frame beta chains. Identical CDR3 protein sequences are pooled into one entry, listed with their most common genes and DNA. Here the sample has 500,000 to 700,000 distinct CDR3 sequences; about a fifth occur a single time. The ten largest clones add up to around 6.5% of the sample. Sequenced sample: peripheral blood. Every receptor here comes from a woman in her late teens or twenties with stable Graves' hyperthyroidism. Some clones in this sample may be carry-over from other donors' samples. Donor details come from another sample of the same person, matched by shared clones.

The V call is TRBV13, the J call TRBJ2-2; 11 positions agree with TRBD2. From germline, CDR1 is PRHDT and CDR2 FYEKMQ (reference sequence). This CDR3 is 19 amino acids long. The J segment lost 6 bases and the V segment lost 0 bases, leaving 12 bases of the junction unmatched. CDR3 amino acids: CASSLGLGLAGGRAGELFF. CDR3 nucleotides: TGTGCCAGCAGCTTAGGCCTTGGGCTAGCGGGAGGAAGAGCCGGGGAGCTGTTTTTT.

The sample holds many counts of this clonotype. V and J are TRBV24-1 and TRBJ2-7; 8 bases are a match to TRBD1. J was trimmed by 5 bases and V by 6 bases; bases with no gene match: 5. CDR1 is KGHDR and CDR2 is SFDVKD in the germline V gene. CDR3 length: 13 residues. The CDR3 region is CATSWTGKDEQYF. The DNA of the CDR3 is TGTGCCACCAGTTGGACAGGGAAGGACGAGCAGTACTTC.

In its sample, this clonotype was seen many times. The chain uses TRBV10-3 and TRBJ2-7; maybe TRBD2 (5 bases). CDR3 length: 14 amino acids. Germline-derived CDR1 and CDR2 are ENHRY and SYGVKD. The V and J ends lost 6 bases and 2 bases respectively, with 14 bases between them. The CDR3 DNA is TGTGCCATCAGCCCGGGGTTATCCACCTACGAGCAGTACTTC. It encodes CAISPGLSTYEQYF.

V gene TRBV12-5 combines with J gene TRBJ1-6; D uncertain. Germline V gene data show CDR1 as LGHNT and CDR2 as FRNRAP. Trimming removed 1 base at V and 8 bases at J, with 6 bases between. This CDR3 has 13 residues. The CDR3 sequence: CASGLAPDSPLHF. The CDR3 region has the DNA TGTGCTAGTGGTTTGGCACCCGATTCACCCCTCCACTTT.

Ten or more counts support this clonotype. This clone may be a read error of a much larger clone one base away. This chain uses TRBV6-5 with TRBJ2-2, with D unclear. Germline CDR1 MNHEY, CDR2 SVGAGI. The CDR3 is 13 residues long. V was trimmed by 6 bases and J by 0 bases, leaving 5 bases between them. The CDR3 region has the DNA TGTGCCAGCAGGTTAACGAACACCGGGGAGCTGTTTTTT. It yields the protein CASRLTNTGELFF.

At least ten counts were recorded for this clonotype. This chain connects TRBV12-3 or TRBV12-4 to TRBJ2-2; TRBD1 agrees at 9 bases. The CDR3 sequence is 14 residues long. V gave up 7 bases and J gave up 4 bases; unmatched junction bases: 4. This CDR3 is CASTDRGGTGELFF. The CDR3 coding sequence is TGTGCCAGCACTGACAGGGGGGGCACCGGGGAGCTGTTTTTT.

The V call is TRBV6-5, the J call TRBJ2-4; D is undetermined. This CDR3 is built from 15 residues. CDR1 and CDR2 (germline): MNHEY, SVGAGI. Trimming shortened V by 5 bases and J by 0 bases, and 11 bases separated the two germline ends. The CDR3 sequence: CASSIRVRAKNIQYF. CDR3 in DNA: TGTGCCAGCAGTATACGGGTGCGAGCCAAAAACATTCAGTACTTC.

This clonotype was observed many times. V and J are TRBV20-1 and TRBJ2-7; 8 positions agree with TRBD2. The CDR3 loop spans 16 amino acids. J gave up 0 bases and V 0 bases, and 7 bases lay outside the gene matches. Germline CDR1 DFQATT, CDR2 SNEGSKA (reference sequence). The CDR3 is CSARDPRGTSSYEQYF. CDR3 DNA sequence: TGCAGTGCTAGAGACCCGAGGGGGACTAGCTCCTACGAGCAGTACTTC.

This clonotype showed up many times. The rearrangement links TRBV6-1 to TRBJ2-7; TRBD1 matches at 7 bases. Germline values: CDR1 MNHNS, CDR2 SASEGT. The CDR3 sequence is 14 residues long. V shed 1 base, J shed 3 bases, and the junction held 3 bases outside the gene matches. CDR3 in amino acids: CASSEVGDSYEQYF. CDR3 DNA sequence: TGTGCCAGCAGTGAAGTAGGGGACAGCTACGAGCAGTACTTC.

This clonotype came up many times. The chain joins TRBV7-8 to TRBJ1-1; D remains unclear. This CDR3 has 14 residues. Trimming left V 5 bases short and J 1 base short, with 11 bases between. Germline assignment: CDR1 SGHVS and CDR2 FQNEAQ. The CDR3 sequence is CASSPIWENTEAFF. The CDR3 coding sequence is TGTGCCAGCAGCCCCATCTGGGAGAACACTGAAGCTTTCTTT.

The J gene is TRBJ2-7, the V gene TRBV2, with D unresolved. The CDR3 sequence is 14 residues long. Trimming pared 1 base from V and 0 bases from J, leaving 7 bases between. Looked up from germline, CDR1 is SNHLY and CDR2 is FYNNEI. DNA of the CDR3: TGTGCCAGCAGTGAAGAGATACCCTCCTACGAGCAGTACTTC. Its translation is CASSEEIPSYEQYF.

The chain links TRBV18 to TRBJ2-7, with D hard to call. With 2 bases removed from V and 2 bases from J, the gap between germline ends came to 7 bases. The CDR3 spans 13 residues. Germline V gene data show CDR1 as KGHSH and CDR2 as LQKENI. The CDR3 DNA reads TGTGCCAGCTCACCAGTTAGAGCCTACGAGCAGTACTTC. Protein: CASSPVRAYEQYF.

CDR3 sequence (DNA): TGTGCCAGCAGAACCAGATATCAGCCCCAGCATTTT. As protein: CASRTRYQPQHF. The chain couples TRBV6-1 to TRBJ1-5; D unresolved. This CDR3 spans 12 amino acids. The V end was cut by 6 bases, the J end by 5 bases, with 8 bases between. Germline V CDR1 and CDR2: MNHNS, SASEGT.

Only one count was recorded for this clonotype. This chain joins TRBV10-1 and TRBJ1-2; maybe TRBD1 (5 bases). The CDR3 is made up of 13 amino acids. V gave up 0 bases and J gave up 5 bases, with 7 bases separating them. CDR1 WNHNN and CDR2 SYGVQD come from the germline V gene (reference sequence). The DNA of the CDR3 is TGCGCCAGCAGTGAGTCGACAGATTATGGCTACACCTTC. Translating it yields CASSESTDYGYTF.